Listed below are T cell receptor beta chains from one sample, sequenced in a study of regulatory T cells in long-lasting Graves disease. TCRdb independently ran MiXCR on the multiplex PCR reads; one entry per CDR3 protein. The sample consists of 350,000 to 450,000 distinct CDR3 sequences, 15% of them appearing once. These same records also appear under a second study, on T cells in Graves' hyperthyroidism and ophthalmopathy.

The sequences come from peripheral blood mononuclear cells (PBMCs), collected at new diagnosis, from a patient treated with antithyroid drugs. These receptors came from a woman aged 40 to 50 with Graves disease. Both conserved end residues are part of each CDR3. The D gene is left open where the match is weak. The listing skips clone size in some rows; elsewhere it reads once, few, many or a size class.

d_call | cdr3_length | j_call | clone_size | v_call | cdr3_aa | cdr3_nt
NA | 15 | TRBJ2-1 | NA | TRBV7-6 | CASSLSASDYNEQFF | TGTGCCAGCAGCTTAAGCGCTAGCGACTACAATGAGCAGTTCTTC
NA | 13 | TRBJ2-7 | many | TRBV20-1 | CSAPKRTSYEQYF | TGCAGTGCGCCTAAGCGGACCTCCTACGAGCAGTACTTC
NA | 14 | TRBJ2-5 | many | TRBV5-1 | CASSLGRYQETQYF | TGCGCCAGCAGCTTGGGACGGTACCAAGAGACCCAGTACTTC
TRBD2 | 15 | TRBJ2-1 | many | TRBV12-3/TRBV12-4 | CASSFSGTSYNEQFF | TGTGCCAGCAGTTTTAGCGGGACCTCCTACAATGAGCAGTTCTTC
NA | 15 | TRBJ1-3 | NA | TRBV5-8 | CASSLRIHSGNTIYF | TGTGCCAGCAGCTTGAGGATTCACTCTGGAAACACCATATATTTT
NA | 14 | TRBJ2-5 | NA | TRBV12-3/TRBV12-4 | CASSLNGFQETQYF | TGTGCCAGCAGTTTAAATGGATTTCAAGAGACCCAGTACTTC
NA | 15 | TRBJ1-4 | few | TRBV5-1 | CASSLAAWEGEKLFF | TGCGCCAGCAGCTTGGCCGCCTGGGAGGGAGAAAAACTGTTTTTT
NA | 15 | TRBJ2-2 | few | TRBV15 | CATSRDRVLAGELFF | TGTGCCACCAGCAGAGACAGGGTTTTAGCCGGGGAGCTGTTTTTT
NA | 13 | TRBJ2-3 | many | TRBV9 | CASSVSGTDTQYF | TGTGCCAGCAGCGTTAGCGGTACAGATACGCAGTATTTT
NA | 12 | TRBJ2-5 | NA | TRBV20-1 | CSAQILSETQYF | TGCAGTGCGCAAATCTTGAGCGAGACCCAGTACTTC
TRBD2 | 15 | TRBJ2-5 | many | TRBV2 | CASHPGLGRKETQYF | TGTGCCAGCCACCCGGGACTAGGAAGGAAAGAGACCCAGTACTTC
NA | 13 | TRBJ1-2 | many | TRBV2 | CASSSTVIYGYTF | TGTGCCAGCAGCTCAACAGTAATCTATGGCTACACCTTC
NA | 14 | TRBJ2-3 | many | TRBV2 | CASRNKDSRGTQYF | TGTGCCAGCAGGAACAAGGATTCTCGGGGTACGCAGTATTTT
TRBD2 | 18 | TRBJ2-1 | many | TRBV12-5 | CASGLVPAGGPRSNEQFF | TGTGCTAGTGGTTTGGTACCGGCGGGAGGGCCGCGGTCCAATGAGCAGTTCTTC
NA | 15 | TRBJ1-3 | few | TRBV24-1 | CATSDPTGSGNTIYF | TGTGCCACCAGTGATCCCACAGGGAGTGGAAACACCATATATTTT
TRBD1 | 16 | TRBJ1-2 | many | TRBV28 | CASSPSTGTYNYGYTF | TGTGCCAGCAGTCCGTCGACAGGGACATATAACTATGGCTACACCTTC
TRBD1 | 15 | TRBJ2-1 | NA | TRBV15 | CATSRVRTGDNEQFF | TGTGCCACCAGCAGAGTTCGGACAGGGGACAATGAGCAGTTCTTC
TRBD1 | 14 | TRBJ1-2 | many | TRBV20-1 | CSANTQGATYGYTF | TGCAGTGCCAACACTCAGGGGGCAACGTATGGCTACACCTTC
TRBD1 | 15 | TRBJ1-2 | many | TRBV6-1 | CASTSLDRDNYGYTF | TGTGCCAGCACCTCCCTTGACAGGGATAACTATGGCTACACCTTC
TRBD2 | 16 | TRBJ2-3 | NA | TRBV7-2 | CASSYPRGRATDTQYF | TGTGCCAGCAGCTACCCTAGAGGGAGGGCCACAGATACGCAGTATTTT
TRBD1 | 14 | TRBJ1-2 | NA | TRBV6-2/TRBV6-3 | CASSYRTGEVSYTF | TGTGCCAGCAGTTACCGGACAGGGGAAGTAAGCTACACCTTC
TRBD2 | 15 | TRBJ2-1 | NA | TRBV6-1 | CASNRRLAGGGEQFF | TGTGCCAGCAACAGAAGACTAGCGGGAGGGGGGGAGCAGTTCTTC
NA | 17 | TRBJ1-6 | many | TRBV9 | CASSPLGVSSYNSPLHF | TGTGCCAGCAGCCCCCTGGGTGTCAGCTCCTATAATTCACCCCTCCACTTT
TRBD1 | 17 | TRBJ1-1 | NA | TRBV6-4 | CASRKQKPGQLNTEAFF | TGTGCCAGCAGAAAACAAAAACCGGGACAGTTGAACACTGAAGCTTTCTTT
TRBD1 | 14 | TRBJ2-2 | many | TRBV2 | CASRTGAETGELFF | TGTGCCAGCAGGACAGGGGCCGAGACCGGGGAGCTGTTTTTT
NA | 15 | TRBJ1-1 | many | TRBV7-9 | CASSSPRGINTEAFF | TGTGCCAGCAGCTCCCCCCGCGGTATTAACACTGAAGCTTTCTTT
TRBD1 | 14 | TRBJ1-2 | NA | TRBV20-1 | CSATRTGGAYGYTF | TGCAGTGCTACCCGGACAGGGGGCGCTTATGGCTACACCTTC
TRBD2 | 16 | TRBJ2-5 | NA | TRBV4-1 | CASSEAGSGRWETQYF | TGCGCCAGCAGCGAGGCCGGCAGCGGGAGGTGGGAGACCCAGTACTTC
TRBD2 | 13 | TRBJ2-1 | NA | TRBV9 | CASSVDDGREQFF | TGTGCCAGCAGCGTAGATGACGGGAGGGAGCAGTTCTTC
NA | 17 | TRBJ1-5 | NA | TRBV18 | CASSPNRAPGSNQPQHF | TGTGCCAGCTCACCAAACCGGGCCCCAGGCAGCAATCAGCCCCAGCATTTT
NA | 17 | TRBJ1-2 | NA | TRBV12-3/TRBV12-4 | CASSLPTLPTLGYGYTF | TGTGCCAGCAGTTTACCTACACTGCCGACTCTGGGCTATGGCTACACCTTC
NA | 14 | TRBJ2-3 | few | TRBV5-6 | CASSLRGTTDTQYF | TGTGCCAGCAGCTTGCGAGGGACCACAGATACGCAGTATTTT
TRBD2 | 20 | TRBJ2-1 | NA | TRBV18 | CASSPRGTSGRGSSYNEQFF | TGTGCCAGCTCACCAAGGGGGACTAGCGGGAGGGGAAGCTCCTACAATGAGCAGTTCTTC
TRBD1 | 13 | TRBJ1-4 | many | TRBV29-1 | CSAGQGRNEKLFF | TGCAGCGCCGGACAGGGCCGTAATGAAAAACTGTTTTTT
TRBD1 | 15 | TRBJ2-1 | NA | TRBV7-3 | CASSSRTGAHDEQFF | TGTGCCAGCAGCTCCCGGACAGGGGCGCACGATGAGCAGTTCTTC
NA | 14 | TRBJ1-5 | many | TRBV2 | CASSDQVSNQPQHF | TGTGCCAGCAGCGACCAGGTTAGCAATCAGCCCCAGCATTTT
NA | 14 | TRBJ2-3 | many | TRBV7-8 | CATLSGGSTDTQYF | TGTGCCACCCTTTCCGGAGGAAGCACAGATACGCAGTATTTT
TRBD2 | 18 | TRBJ2-1 | NA | TRBV27 | CASSARGLAGASYNEQFF | TGTGCCAGCAGTGCCCGGGGACTAGCGGGAGCCTCCTACAATGAGCAGTTCTTC
NA | 16 | TRBJ1-2 | NA | TRBV29-1 | CSVEGRTALPNYGYTF | TGCAGCGTTGAAGGGAGGACGGCCCTTCCTAACTATGGCTACACCTTC
NA | 14 | TRBJ1-1 | many | TRBV7-9 | CASSLGPGDTEAFF | TGTGCCAGCAGCTTAGGCCCTGGGGACACTGAAGCTTTCTTT